One T cell receptor beta chain is described in this entry. The sample originates from a study of T cell changes during pregnancy in multiple sclerosis. The repertoire was sequenced with immunoSEQ multiplex PCR; TCRdb's copy has only in-frame clones and lacks some. The sample lists 30,000 to 40,000 clones; roughly nine tenths were seen once. This specimen consisted of CD4+ T cells from peripheral blood mononuclear cells, obtained in the third trimester of pregnancy. This receptor was obtained from a female donor in good health, enrolled as a control in a pregnancy study.

DNA of the CDR3: TGTGCCAGCAGCCTATTAGGACAGGCGATCTATAATTCACCCCTCCACTTT. Amino acid sequence: CASSLLGQAIYNSPLHF. V usage is TRBV5-6 and J usage is TRBJ1-6; 7 bases line up with TRBD1. This CDR3 has 17 residues. CDR1 is SGHDT and CDR2 is YYEEEE in the germline V gene. The V gene end was trimmed by 4 bases and the J gene end by 3 bases; junction bases not matched to a gene: 10.